Below, 24 T cell receptor beta chains from the same sample are listed, as sequenced in a study of breast tumors, draining lymph nodes, adjacent tissues. From the multiplex PCR reads, TCRdb called clonotypes with MiXCR, one entry per CDR3 protein. The top ten hold over 7.5% of the sample, which has more than 50,000 distinct CDR3 sequences, over 40% seen once. Input material: breast tumor tissue. Receptor source: a female donor with breast cancer. Some clones in this sample may be carry-over from other donors' samples.

Notes on this clonotype: This could be a read error, since a much larger clone is one nucleotide away. In DNA, the CDR3 is TGTGCCAGCAGCCCCCGGGGACCGCTGGAAGCTTTCTTT. Translated: CASSPRGPLEAFF. The chain links TRBV5-5 to TRBJ1-1, with D possibly matching TRBD1 (5 bases). CDR3 length equals 13 residues. Germline loops: CDR1 SGHKS, CDR2 YYEKEE (reference sequence). V was clipped by 4 bases and J by 8 bases, with 15 bases between them.

This chain uses TRBV20-1 with TRBJ1-1, with D tentatively TRBD1 (6 bases). The CDR3 loop spans 13 amino acids. CDR1 is DFQATT and CDR2 is SNEGSKA in the germline V gene (reference sequence). Trimming stripped 5 bases from V and 3 bases from J, with 13 bases between. The CDR3 sequence: CSARTGYYTEAFF. As DNA, the CDR3 is TGCAGTGCTCGCACAGGGTATTACACTGAAGCTTTCTTT.

The table lists this clonotype with a few counts. A much larger clone is a single base away; this may be a read error. The chain couples TRBV5-4 to TRBJ2-7, with a possible D match to TRBD1 (5 bases). V lost 0 bases to trimming and J lost 2 bases, with 6 bases between them. The germline gives CDR1 SGHNT, CDR2 YYREEE (reference sequence). The CDR3 has 13 residues. CDR3 nucleotides: TGTGCCAGCAGCTTGGAACAGGCCTACGAGCAGTACTTC. This translates into CASSLEQAYEQYF.

V gene TRBV7-2 combines with J gene TRBJ2-1, with D perhaps TRBD1 (6 bases). Germline V gene lookup returns CDR1 SGHTA and CDR2 FQGNSA. This CDR3 has 14 amino acids. V gave up 1 base and J gave up 5 bases, with 9 bases separating them. The DNA of the CDR3 is TGTGCCAGCAGCTTAGGGGGGCTAAACAATGAGCAGTTCTTC. Translated: CASSLGGLNNEQFF.

The table lists this clonotype with many counts. The rearrangement joins TRBV19 to TRBJ2-3, with TRBD1 identical over 7 bases. The CDR3 extends over 14 amino acids. V was clipped by 5 bases and J by 3 bases; unmatched bases: 5. From germline, CDR1 is LNHDA and CDR2 SQIVND (reference sequence). CDR3 sequence: CASSERQGTDTQYF. The CDR3 nucleotides read TGTGCCAGTAGTGAAAGACAGGGAACAGATACGCAGTATTTT.

Of note for this clonotype: A much larger clonotype is one base distant, so this may be a read error. The gene calls are TRBV5-8 and TRBJ2-2, with TRBD1 matching 9 bases. The CDR3 sequence is 15 residues long. Per germline, CDR1 SGHTS and CDR2 YDEGEE. The CDR3 region has the DNA TGTGCCAGCAGTCGGACAGGGGAAAACACCGGGGAGCTGCTTTTT. It specifies CASSRTGENTGELLF.

This clonotype occurred many times. V and J are TRBV11-3 and TRBJ1-2; D unresolved. Germline assignment: CDR1 SGHNT and CDR2 YENEEA. This CDR3 contains 14 residues. V lost 5 bases to trimming and J lost 0 bases, with 10 bases between them. The CDR3 DNA follows: TGTGCCAGCAGCCCTGGGAGATCTAACTATGGCTACACCTTC. Encoded protein: CASSPGRSNYGYTF.

The chain links TRBV10-3 to TRBJ2-3; TRBD2 matches at 10 bases. V gave up 10 bases and J gave up 7 bases; unmatched junction bases: 8. Germline assignment: CDR1 ENHRY and CDR2 SYGVKD. This CDR3 contains 13 residues. The CDR3: CATKSGGANTQYF. The CDR3 DNA is TGTGCCACGAAGAGCGGGGGGGCCAATACGCAGTATTTT.

This clonotype showed up many times. The genes are TRBV11-2 and TRBJ1-2, with D uncertain. This CDR3 is built from 14 residues. V was clipped by 3 bases and J by 3 bases, with 11 bases between them. The germline CDR1 and CDR2 sequences are SGHAT and FQNNGV. The CDR3 sequence is CASSFFLMDYGYTF. The CDR3 region has the DNA TGTGCCAGCAGCTTTTTCCTGATGGACTATGGCTACACCTTC.

This chain links TRBV27 with TRBJ1-5, with 8 bases aligning to TRBD1. The ends lost 6 bases at V and 7 bases at J; junction bases unmatched: 20. The germline V gene has CDR1 MNHEY and CDR2 SMNVEV (reference sequence). The CDR3 is made up of 18 amino acids. In DNA, the CDR3 is TGTGCCAGCAGCTTTCCCCGGGACAGGTCTCTTCGGGGGCAGCCCCAGCATTTT. As protein: CASSFPRDRSLRGQPQHF.

For this clonotype: A much larger clonotype is one base distant, so this may be a read error. This chain uses TRBV5-6 with TRBJ2-3; 9 bases map to TRBD2. The CDR3 spans 18 residues. The V gene's germline CDR1 is SGHDT and CDR2 YYEEEE. This chain's CDR3 is CASSFFSSGAAASDTLYF. The CDR3 coding sequence is TGTGCCAGCAGCTTTTTTTCTAGCGGGGCAGCGGCGTCAGATACGCTGTATTTT.

A few counts support this clonotype. A much larger clone is a single base away; this may be a read error. V and J are TRBV6-1 and TRBJ2-7; the D gene is possibly TRBD2 (6 bases). The germline V gene encodes CDR1 MNHNS and CDR2 SASEGT. This CDR3 spans 14 amino acids. In DNA, the CDR3 is TGTACCAGCAGCGGAACGGGACTTGACTACGAGCAGTACTTC. Its translation is CTSSGTGLDYEQYF.

On this clonotype: A read error is likely, as this CDR3 ends without the conserved phenylalanine or tryptophan. Because the CDR3's place on the DNA is in doubt, the DNA is left out and the CDR3 is given as listed by TCRdb. The gene calls are TRBV9 and TRBJ1-6; the listed D gene, TRBD1, was not tested against the DNA. The CDR3 is 11 amino acids long, termini counted. Germline CDR1 is SGDLS and CDR2 is YYNGEE. CDR3 in amino acids: CASSPPDRGFS.

The gene calls are TRBV11-2 and TRBJ2-2; 7 nucleotides match TRBD1. V was clipped by 6 bases and J by 5 bases; unmatched bases: 6. The CDR3 totals 14 residues. Germline V gives CDR1 SGHAT, CDR2 FQNNGV. CDR3 loop: CASSSGQSTGELFF. Here the CDR3 DNA reads TGTGCCAGCAGTTCGGGACAGTCTACCGGGGAGCTGTTTTTT.

About this clonotype itself: Being one base from a much bigger clone, this may be a read error. The V call is TRBV6-6, the J call TRBJ2-7, with 9 bases lining up with TRBD1. Trimming took 5 bases from V and 5 from J; bases not matched to a gene: 7. Germline V lookup: CDR1 MNHNY, CDR2 SVGAGI (reference sequence). The CDR3 runs to 14 residues. CDR3 DNA sequence: TGTGCCAGCAGTCACAGGGGGCTTTTTGACGAGCAGTACTTC. Translation: CASSHRGLFDEQYF.

This chain links TRBV7-8 with TRBJ1-2; no firm D call. This CDR3 spans 11 amino acids. Germline V gene data show CDR1 as SGHVS and CDR2 as FQNEAQ. V was cut by 7 bases and J by 3 bases, with 6 bases left in between. In nucleotides, the CDR3 is TGTGCCAGCAAAGATTACTATGGCTACACCTTC. Its protein product is CASKDYYGYTF. The whole variable domain, remainder taken from reference TRBV7-8 and TRBJ1-2, is GAGVSQSPRYKVAKRGQDVALRCDPISGHVSLFWYQQALGQGPEFLTYFQNEAQLDKSGLPSDRFFAERPEGSVSTLKIQRTQQEDSAVYLCASKDYYGYTFGSGTRLTVV.

The chain joins TRBV7-6 to TRBJ2-3, with 10 nucleotides matching TRBD2. CDR1 SGHVS and CDR2 FNYEAQ come from the germline V gene. V dropped 6 bases and J dropped 1; count of bases not matched to a gene: 4. CDR3 length: 15 amino acids. The CDR3 region has the DNA TGTGCCAGCAGTTATCTAGCGGGAGGCACAGATACGCAGTATTTT. It is translated as CASSYLAGGTDTQYF.

This clonotype came up a few times. Mismatch with germline at one junction end may stem from a read error. The chain links TRBV20-1 to TRBJ2-1; 7 nucleotides agree with TRBD1. This CDR3 spans 14 amino acids. CDR1 is DFQATT, CDR2 SNEGSKA, per germline (reference sequence). The CDR3 nucleotides are TGCAGTGCTCTCGGGACAGCTAAGTACACTGAGCAGTCCTTC. This encodes CSALGTAKYTEQSF.

This clonotype was observed at least ten times. The genes are TRBV12-3 or TRBV12-4 and TRBJ1-1; TRBD1 is a possible D gene (5 bases). CDR3 length: 16 amino acids. V shed 6 bases and J shed 0 bases, with 17 bases lying between them. The CDR3 here is CASRAGGGALNTEAFF. DNA of the CDR3: TGTGCCAGCAGGGCTGGCGGTGGGGCCTTGAACACTGAAGCTTTCTTT.

Regarding this clonotype: This clone may be a read error of a much larger clone one base away. The genes are TRBV3-1 and TRBJ2-7; D is tentatively TRBD1 or TRBD2 (5 bases each). V lost 4 bases and J lost 12, with 19 bases in between. Germline loops: CDR1 LGHDT, CDR2 YNNKEL (reference sequence). The CDR3 length is 13 residues. The CDR3 coding sequence is TGTGCCAGCAGCCCAAACCGGGACGGGAAAAGGTACTTC. As protein: CASSPNRDGKRYF.

This clonotype was picked up many times. The V and J genes are TRBV10-3 and TRBJ1-3; D remains ambiguous. V dropped 2 bases and J dropped 0 bases, with 11 bases sitting between them. The CDR3 length is 16 residues. Germline CDR1 and CDR2: ENHRY and SYGVKD. The CDR3 protein is CAISEKPASSGNTIYF. The CDR3 nucleotides read TGTGCCATCAGTGAGAAACCGGCCAGCTCTGGAAACACCATATATTTT.

This clonotype came up many times. This rearrangement joins TRBV27 to TRBJ1-3; D ambiguous. Germline V gives CDR1 MNHEY, CDR2 SMNVEV (reference sequence). V lost 8 bases and J lost 2, with 16 bases in between. This CDR3 spans 15 amino acids. The CDR3, as DNA: TGTGCCAGCGCGCCTAGTTTTAGTACTGGAAACACCATATATTTT. Its protein product is CASAPSFSTGNTIYF.

J is TRBJ2-5 and V is TRBV5-1; 11 nucleotides line up with TRBD2. The length of the CDR3 is 16 residues. CDR1 and CDR2 (germline): SGHRS, YFSETQ. Trimming removed 0 bases from V and 4 bases from J; junction bases left unmatched: 5. The DNA of the CDR3 is TGCGCCAGCAGCTTGGAACTAGCGGGAGTCCCAGAGACCCAGTACTTC. Translation: CASSLELAGVPETQYF.

The chain recombines TRBV12-3 or TRBV12-4 with TRBJ1-1; 7 nucleotides agree with TRBD1. CDR3 size: 13 residues. The CDR3 protein is CASGLVQGYEAFF. DNA for the CDR3: TGTGCTAGTGGTTTGGTACAGGGGTATGAAGCTTTCTTT.